The 22 T cell receptor beta chains presented below share a single source sample, sequenced in a study of CD4 T cells in relation to SARS-CoV-2 and coronaviruses (dated by TCRdb to about 2021). The antigens of these receptors remain unknown. Receptor amplification or capture employed the immunoSEQ multiplex PCR assay. TCRdb re-hosts the immuneACCESS table, in-frame sequences only. Its copies lack some clones; in the studies checked, an unresolved V gene accounts for under half of them, and the cause for the rest is not known. This sample comprises 35,000 to 45,000 clones, approximately 80% of them detected only once. Jointly, the top ten make up 6.6% of the sample. Sequenced material: naive CD4+ T cells from PBMCs, cultured in vitro. The sample's cell subset or site label, decoded: naive CD4+ T cells isolated by negative enrichment. The origin of the receptors is an adult with COVID-19.

In this sample, this clone turned up a few times. This rearrangement joins TRBV3-1 (or the pseudogene TRBV3-2) to TRBJ2-2, with 10 bases matching TRBD2. This CDR3 contains 15 residues. The V segment lost 5 bases and the J segment 7 bases; nucleotides outside the gene matches: 7. Germline lookup yields CDR1 LGHDT and CDR2 YNNKEL (reference sequence). The CDR3 sequence: CASSFSGRAIGELFF. The CDR3 nucleotides are TGTGCCAGCAGCTTCAGCGGGAGGGCCATCGGGGAGCTGTTTTTT.

This clone turned up a few times. The chain carries TRBV4-1 and TRBJ2-7; D is ambiguous. Germline V gene lookup returns CDR1 MGHRA and CDR2 YSYEKL. V lost 4 bases and J 3 bases, leaving 16 bases between the germline ends. This CDR3 is built from 15 residues. CDR3 region: CASSRARADIYEQYF. The CDR3 bases are TGCGCCAGCAGCCGAGCCCGGGCCGATATCTACGAGCAGTACTTC.

The chain joins TRBV5-6 to TRBJ2-1; D perhaps matches TRBD2 (5 bases). Germline CDR1 and CDR2: SGHDT and YYEEEE. This CDR3 contains 15 residues. Trimming cost V 4 bases and J 4 bases, with 15 bases left between them. The CDR3 loop is CASSPWERSYNEQFF. The CDR3 coding sequence is TGTGCCAGCAGCCCCTGGGAGCGATCTTACAATGAGCAGTTCTTC.

The chain couples TRBV6-5 to TRBJ2-7; D may be TRBD1 or TRBD2 (5 bases each). Germline V lookup: CDR1 MNHEY, CDR2 SVGAGI. Trimming removed 5 bases at V and 2 bases at J, with 16 bases between. The CDR3 sequence is 15 residues long. The CDR3 region has the DNA TGTGCCAGCAGTCCACCGGGGACGAGCACCTACGAGCAGTACTTC. As protein: CASSPPGTSTYEQYF.

The chain joins TRBV11-1 to TRBJ2-1; D may be TRBD2 (6 bases). This CDR3 has 16 amino acids. Trimming removed 2 bases from V and 3 bases from J, with 14 bases in between. The germline V gene has CDR1 SGHAT and CDR2 FQDESV (reference sequence). CDR3 in amino acids: CASSLFGGAHYNEQFF. The CDR3 DNA reads TGTGCCAGCAGCTTATTTGGCGGGGCGCACTACAATGAGCAGTTCTTC.

The chain couples TRBV5-1 to TRBJ2-2; D might be TRBD2 (5 bases). The CDR3 runs 14 residues. CDR1 is SGHRS and CDR2 is YFSETQ in the germline V gene. V shed 4 bases and J shed 7 bases, with 14 bases lying between them. In nucleotides, the CDR3 is TGCGCCAGCAGCGTTCTAGCTGAGGGCGGGGAGCTGTTTTTT. Amino acids: CASSVLAEGGELFF.

The rearrangement joins TRBV7-3 to TRBJ2-1; 8 bases match TRBD1. The germline V gene has CDR1 SGHTA and CDR2 FQGTGA. With 4 bases clipped from V and 4 bases from J, the junction kept 9 bases outside the gene matches. This CDR3 comprises 16 residues. The CDR3 region is CASSSKGQGGYNEQFF. Here the CDR3 DNA reads TGTGCCAGCAGCTCCAAAGGACAGGGTGGGTACAATGAGCAGTTCTTC.

V gene TRBV4-2 combines with J gene TRBJ1-6, with TRBD1 identical over 7 bases. CDR1 is LGHNA, CDR2 YNFKEQ, per germline. J was trimmed by 7 bases and V by 0 bases; bases with no gene match: 3. The CDR3 loop spans 15 amino acids. This CDR3 is CASSQELQGNSPLHF. The CDR3 nucleotides are TGTGCCAGCAGCCAAGAGTTACAGGGGAATTCACCCCTCCACTTT.

The chain uses TRBV24-1 and TRBJ2-1; 10 bases agree with TRBD2. The trim removed 9 bases at V and 2 bases at J, leaving 0 bases unmatched. The CDR3 covers 13 residues. Germline-derived CDR1 and CDR2 are KGHDR and SFDVKD. The CDR3 is CATGTSAYNEQFF. The CDR3 bases are TGTGCCACCGGGACTAGCGCCTACAATGAGCAGTTCTTC.

This chain joins TRBV5-1 and TRBJ2-1; TRBD1 matches at 9 bases. Trimming cost V 4 bases and J 0 bases; bases outside gene matches: 17. Germline CDR1 and CDR2: SGHRS and YFSETQ. The CDR3 contains 20 residues. CDR3 sequence: CASSKEDRGQVLTSYNEQFF. Here the CDR3 DNA reads TGCGCCAGCAGCAAAGAGGACAGGGGCCAAGTTTTAACCTCCTACAATGAGCAGTTCTTC.

The rearrangement uses TRBV4-1 and TRBJ2-1, with D perhaps matching TRBD2 (6 bases). The germline V and J ends were trimmed by 0 bases and 5 bases, with 14 bases remaining between them. Germline values: CDR1 MGHRA, CDR2 YSYEKL. This CDR3 is built from 16 residues. For the CDR3, the DNA is TGCGCCAGCAGCCAAGATATAGTGACTAGAGACAATGAGCAGTTCTTC. Translating it yields CASSQDIVTRDNEQFF.

CDR3 region: CASSGAAKNIQYF. Here the CDR3 DNA reads TGTGCCAGCTCGGGTGCTGCCAAAAACATTCAGTACTTC. The chain uses TRBV7-9 and TRBJ2-4, with unresolved D. V was shortened by 8 bases and J by 1 base, with 9 bases between the two germline ends. Germline CDR1 SEHNR, CDR2 FQNEAQ (reference sequence). CDR3 size: 13 residues. Full variable domain (remainder filled in from reference TRBV7-9 and TRBJ2-4): DTGVSQNPRHKITKRGQNVTFRCDPISEHNRLYWYRQTLGQGPEFLTYFQNEAQLEKSRLLSDRFSAERPKGSFSTLEIQRTEQGDSAMYLCASSGAAKNIQYFGAGTRLSVL.

The chain uses TRBV5-1 and TRBJ2-4; 9 bases line up with TRBD2. V trimming: 3 bases; J trimming: 6 bases; junction bases outside the gene matches: 16. Germline V gives CDR1 SGHRS, CDR2 YFSETQ. The CDR3 is made up of 18 amino acids. CDR3 amino acids: CASSSLGNAGLAGNIQYF. The CDR3 DNA is TGCGCCAGCAGCTCCCTTGGTAATGCGGGACTAGCAGGAAACATTCAGTACTTC.

This clone was seen only once. The chain employs TRBV30 and TRBJ1-2; unclear D gene. Germline CDR1 GTSNPN, CDR2 SVGIG (reference sequence). This CDR3 is built from 15 residues. Trimming took 4 bases from V and 1 from J, leaving 16 bases between them. This chain's CDR3 is CAWKGQKNINYGYTF. For the CDR3, the DNA is TGTGCCTGGAAAGGGCAGAAAAACATTAACTATGGCTACACCTTC.

This clone was observed a few times. V is TRBV2 and J is TRBJ2-2; 7 bases line up with TRBD1. CDR3 length: 15 amino acids. Germline CDR1 is SNHLY and CDR2 is FYNNEI. Trimming took 10 bases from V and 1 from J; bases not matched to a gene: 9. CDR3 sequence (DNA): TGTGCCACGTCGAAGGGGGCCTTGAACACCGGGGAGCTGTTTTTT. Its translation: CATSKGALNTGELFF.

This chain joins TRBV6-2 or TRBV6-3 and TRBJ2-5, with TRBD2 identical over 9 bases. The CDR3 contains 15 residues. After removal of 4 bases from V and 5 bases from J, the junction contained 8 bases not matched to a gene. Germline values: CDR1 MNHEY, CDR2 SVGEGT. The CDR3 nucleotides are TGTGCCAGCAGTTCGGTCCTAGCGGGGACGGAGACCCAGTACTTC. As protein: CASSSVLAGTETQYF.

The V call is TRBV30, the J call TRBJ2-5; TRBD2 matches 8 bases. After removal of 7 bases from V and 5 bases from J, the junction contained 15 bases not matched to a gene. The CDR3 is made up of 15 amino acids. Germline V gene lookup returns CDR1 GTSNPN and CDR2 SVGIG (reference sequence). The CDR3 sequence is CAFSRGGLAGETQYF. Written as DNA, the CDR3 is TGTGCCTTCAGTAGGGGAGGCTTAGCGGGGGAGACCCAGTACTTC.

This rearrangement joins TRBV19 to TRBJ2-2; D ambiguous. Between the trimmed V and J ends, which lost 6 bases and 2 bases, there was a span of 10 bases. From germline, CDR1 is LNHDA and CDR2 SQIVND (reference sequence). The CDR3 sequence is 14 residues long. The CDR3 region is CASRNLDNTGELFF. The CDR3 DNA reads as TGTGCCAGTAGAAATCTGGACAACACCGGGGAGCTGTTTTTT.

The CDR3 reads CATSISGTPQETQYF. The CDR3 DNA sequence: TGTGCCACCAGCATTTCCGGGACACCCCAAGAGACCCAGTACTTC. The chain is built from TRBV15 and TRBJ2-5; D perhaps matches TRBD1 (6 bases). CDR1 and CDR2 (germline): LNHNV, YYDKDF (reference sequence). This CDR3 spans 15 amino acids. V lost 4 bases and J 1 base, leaving 13 bases between the germline ends.

This chain uses TRBV18 with TRBJ1-2, with D unresolved. Trimming left V 2 bases short and J 1 base short, with 14 bases between. This CDR3 is built from 16 residues. From germline, CDR1 is KGHSH and CDR2 LQKENI. In DNA form, the CDR3 reads TGTGCCAGCTCACCAACTATTCGGCAGAATAACTATGGCTACACCTTC. Amino acids: CASSPTIRQNNYGYTF.

This clone turned up a few times. The rearrangement joins TRBV3-1 (or the pseudogene TRBV3-2) to TRBJ1-3; 8 nucleotides match TRBD1. The CDR3 extends over 15 amino acids. The V and J ends lost 5 bases and 3 bases, in that order; junction bases with no gene match: 6. Germline V gives CDR1 LGHDT, CDR2 YNNKEL (reference sequence). CDR3 sequence: CASSIQGAGGNTIYF. DNA of the CDR3: TGTGCCAGCAGCATCCAGGGGGCGGGTGGAAACACCATATATTTT.

The genes are TRBV30 and TRBJ2-5; D is perhaps TRBD1 or TRBD2 (5 bases each). Between the trimmed V and J ends, which lost 2 bases and 6 bases, there was a span of 16 bases. The germline CDR1 and CDR2 sequences are GTSNPN and SVGIG (reference sequence). The CDR3 extends over 14 amino acids. The CDR3 DNA is TGTGCCTGGAGTTTTGAGGGGATCGAACAGACCCAGTACTTC. Amino acid sequence: CAWSFEGIEQTQYF.